This T cell receptor (beta chain) derives from a study of T cell responses to AZD1222 COVID-19 vaccine. Study-wide results and limits: The study sampled repertoires only after the peak T cell response. White British people made up most donors, females outnumbered males, and clonal diversity was possibly underestimated. Baseline seropositivity occurred in only a handful of AZD1222 recipients.

Sequencing was performed with immunoSEQ multiplex PCR; in TCRdb, only in-frame clones are kept and a portion is missing. The data contain some 140,000 clones, 88% of them seen just once; the ten biggest clones take up around 3.2%. Details on this clone: The antigen is not known.

Germline V CDR1 and CDR2: LNHDA, SQIVND (reference sequence). The CDR3 runs 13 residues. The ends were cut back, 5 bases at V and 4 bases at J, with 8 bases in the middle. The TCR sequence derives from an adult in good health. V usage is TRBV19 and J usage is TRBJ2-2; D is unclear. Specimen: peripheral blood, collected on day 0 of AZD1222 vaccination. The chain's CDR3 is CASSHPTTGELFF. The CDR3 DNA reads as TGTGCCAGTAGTCACCCGACCACCGGGGAGCTGTTTTTT.